This note documents a single TCR beta chain sequence. What it binds is not known. The sample belongs to a study of vaccination and CD4 T cells after COVID-19. Study in general: Six men and four women formed the convalescents, two being Hispanic. Study results and caveats: Within the convalescent patients, spike mono-reactivity was found in 304 of 307 vaccine-specific clones.

From germline, CDR1 is MNHNS and CDR2 SASEGT. This CDR3 region has 15 residues. Trimming shortened V by 8 bases and J by 8 bases, and 19 bases separated the two germline ends. MiXCR was run by TCRdb on the PCR reads, yielding one entry per CDR3 protein. Among 20,000 or so distinct CDR3 sequences listed, 50% to 65% were seen once. This chain joins TRBV6-1 and TRBJ1-6; D call uncertain. Sequencing used CD4+ T cells from blood, obtained after SARS-CoV-2 vaccination. The receptor was isolated from a human donor who had recovered from COVID-19. The CDR3 spells CASQVPRADDSPLHF. In DNA form, the CDR3 reads TGTGCCAGCCAAGTCCCCCGAGCCGACGATTCACCCCTCCACTTT.